The 8 T cell receptor beta chains in this list originate from one sample, sequenced in a study of cytomegalovirus exposure and HLA in healthy donors (dated by TCRdb to about 2017). Receptor amplification or capture employed the immunoSEQ multiplex PCR assay. A mixture of 60 forward primers for TCR Vbeta segments and 13 reverse primers for TCR Jbeta segments was used in the multiplex PCR. Entries here come from immuneACCESS through TCRdb and include only in-frame sequences with V and J called. Some clones fail to appear in such tables; in the studies checked, an unresolved V gene covers under half of the shortfall, and the cause of the remainder is unknown. The sample table contains about 180,000 clones; only one count was recorded for around 81% of them. The ten largest clones take up about 2.2% of the sample. Sequenced: PBMCs. The receptors stem from a young woman in good health and CMV-seronegative.

This clone was seen a handful of times. In the same sample, other DNA sequences code for this CDR3. This sequence joins TRBV6-5 and TRBJ2-3, with TRBD1 as a possible D gene (5 bases). This CDR3 spans 12 amino acids. CDR1 and CDR2 from the germline V gene are MNHEY and SVGAGI. V was pared by 3 bases and J by 5 bases, with 6 bases between. The CDR3 spells CASSYRGDTQYF. CDR3 DNA: TGTGCCAGCAGTTATAGGGGAGATACGCAGTATTTT.

This chain uses TRBV7-8 with TRBJ2-5; 8 bases line up with TRBD2. V lost 5 bases and J lost 2; bases outside the gene matches: 13. CDR1 and CDR2 from the germline V gene are SGHVS and FQNEAQ. This CDR3 is built from 17 residues. The CDR3 sequence is CASSRPERLARQETQYF. The CDR3 coding sequence is TGTGCCAGCAGCCGACCCGAGAGACTAGCGAGACAAGAGACCCAGTACTTC.

This rearrangement joins TRBV18 to TRBJ2-7; TRBD1 is a possible D gene (5 bases). CDR1 KGHSH and CDR2 LQKENI come from the germline V gene. The CDR3 is 14 residues long. With 2 bases removed from V and 3 bases from J, the gap between germline ends came to 11 bases. In nucleotides, the CDR3 is TGTGCCAGCTCACCAGAAGGGGCAAACTACGAGCAGTACTTC. Encoded protein: CASSPEGANYEQYF.

The rearrangement links TRBV7-2 to TRBJ2-5, with 7 bases aligning to TRBD1. There are 14 residues in the CDR3. Trimming took 5 bases from V and 5 from J; bases not matched to a gene: 8. Germline V CDR1 and CDR2: SGHTA, FQGNSA. The CDR3 sequence: CASSAGGRGETQYF. The DNA of the CDR3 is TGTGCCAGCAGCGCAGGGGGTAGAGGGGAGACCCAGTACTTC.

This rearrangement joins TRBV7-9 to TRBJ2-7, with TRBD1 as a possible D gene (5 bases). Trimming cost V 6 bases and J 5 bases, with 14 bases left between them. This CDR3 comprises 13 residues. Per the germline V gene, CDR1 is SEHNR and CDR2 is FQNEAQ (reference sequence). The CDR3 region has the DNA TGTGCCAGCAGTATCCAGGGTTTCAACGAGCAGTACTTC. This encodes CASSIQGFNEQYF.

The chain carries TRBV11-3 and TRBJ1-6; a possible D gene is TRBD1 (5 bases). V was clipped by 8 bases and J by 4 bases, with 15 bases between them. Germline loops: CDR1 SGHNT, CDR2 YENEEA. This CDR3 comprises 15 residues. The CDR3 DNA follows: TGTGCCAGCCCTACTCGGACACCTTATAATTCACCCCTCCACTTT. This gives the protein CASPTRTPYNSPLHF.

V is TRBV9 and J is TRBJ2-7; 7 nucleotides line up with TRBD1. The J segment lost 3 bases and the V segment lost 5 bases, leaving 5 bases of the junction unmatched. The CDR3 covers 13 residues. Germline CDR1 reads SGDLS; CDR2 reads YYNGEE. This CDR3 reads CASSRTGDYEQYF. As DNA, the CDR3 is TGTGCCAGCAGTAGAACAGGGGACTACGAGCAGTACTTC.

J is TRBJ2-3 and V is TRBV28, with TRBD2 matching 13 bases. CDR3 length: 24 residues. V shed 2 bases and J 4 bases; nucleotides not matched to a gene: 27. Germline V gives CDR1 MDHEN, CDR2 SYDVKM. The CDR3 bases are TGTGCCAGCAGTTTACCCCTTGTCATTACCGGGACTAGCGGGATAAAGCACAGCCCAGATACGCAGTATTTT. Translating gives CASSLPLVITGTSGIKHSPDTQYF.